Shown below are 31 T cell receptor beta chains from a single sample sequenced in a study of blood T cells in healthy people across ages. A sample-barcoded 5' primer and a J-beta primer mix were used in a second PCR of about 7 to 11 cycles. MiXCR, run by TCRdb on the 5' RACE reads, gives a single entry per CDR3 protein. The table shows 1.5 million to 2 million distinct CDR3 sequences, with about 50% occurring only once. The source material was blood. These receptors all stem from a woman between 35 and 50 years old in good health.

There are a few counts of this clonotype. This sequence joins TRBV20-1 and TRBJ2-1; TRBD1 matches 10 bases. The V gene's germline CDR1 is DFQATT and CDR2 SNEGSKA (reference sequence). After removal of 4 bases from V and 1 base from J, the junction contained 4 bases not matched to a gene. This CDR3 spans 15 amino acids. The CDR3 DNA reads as TGCAGTGCTAACAGGGACAGGGGTTCCTACAATGAGCAGTTCTTC. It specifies CSANRDRGSYNEQFF.

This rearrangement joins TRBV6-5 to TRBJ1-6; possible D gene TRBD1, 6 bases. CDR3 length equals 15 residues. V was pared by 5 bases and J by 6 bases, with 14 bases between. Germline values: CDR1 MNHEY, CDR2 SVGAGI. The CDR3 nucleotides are TGTGCCAGCAGTAGCCCGACAGGCATTAATTCACCCCTCCACTTT. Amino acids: CASSSPTGINSPLHF.

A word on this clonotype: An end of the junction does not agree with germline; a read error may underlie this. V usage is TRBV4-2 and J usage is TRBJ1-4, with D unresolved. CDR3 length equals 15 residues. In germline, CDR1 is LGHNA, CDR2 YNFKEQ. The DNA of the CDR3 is TGTGCCGGCAGCCCACAGACACAGCCTAATGAAAAACTGTTTTTT. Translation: CAGSPQTQPNEKLFF.

This chain's CDR3 is CATSGTESYNEQFF. The CDR3 DNA reads as TGTGCCACCTCGGGGACAGAGAGCTACAATGAGCAGTTCTTC. The gene calls are TRBV2 and TRBJ2-1, with 7 bases aligning to TRBD1. Unmatched junction bases numbered 9, after V lost 10 bases and J lost 3 bases. CDR1 and CDR2 (germline): SNHLY, FYNNEI. This CDR3 has 14 amino acids.

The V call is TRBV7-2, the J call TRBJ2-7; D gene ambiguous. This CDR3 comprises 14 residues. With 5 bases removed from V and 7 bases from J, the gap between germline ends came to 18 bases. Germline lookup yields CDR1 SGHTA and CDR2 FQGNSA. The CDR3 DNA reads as TGTGCCAGCAGCCTAGACATTTCCGTTAATGAGCAGTACTTC. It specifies CASSLDISVNEQYF.

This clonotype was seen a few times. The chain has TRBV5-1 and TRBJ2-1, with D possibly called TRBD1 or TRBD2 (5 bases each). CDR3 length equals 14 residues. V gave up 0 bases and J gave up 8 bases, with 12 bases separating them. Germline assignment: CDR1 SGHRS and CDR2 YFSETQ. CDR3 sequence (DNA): TGCGCCAGCAGCTTGGGGGGACCACAATATGAGCAGTTCTTC. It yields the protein CASSLGGPQYEQFF. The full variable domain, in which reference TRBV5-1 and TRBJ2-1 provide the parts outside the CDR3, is KAGVTQTPRYLIKTRGQQVTLSCSPISGHRSVSWYQQTPGQGLQFLFEYFSETQRNKGNFPGRFSGRQFSNSRSEMNVSTLELGDSALYLCASSLGGPQYEQFFGPGTRLTVL.

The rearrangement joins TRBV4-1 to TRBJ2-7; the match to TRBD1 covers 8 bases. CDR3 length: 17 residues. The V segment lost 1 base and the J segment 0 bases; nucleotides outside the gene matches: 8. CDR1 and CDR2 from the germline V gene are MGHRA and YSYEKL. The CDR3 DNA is TGCGCCAGCAGCCAAGGGTCGGACAGGGCCGCCTCCTACGAGCAGTACTTC. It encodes CASSQGSDRAASYEQYF.

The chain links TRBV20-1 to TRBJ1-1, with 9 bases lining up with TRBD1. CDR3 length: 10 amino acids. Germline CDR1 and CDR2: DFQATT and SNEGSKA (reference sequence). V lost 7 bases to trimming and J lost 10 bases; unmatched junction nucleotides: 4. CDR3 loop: CSGNRGRAFF. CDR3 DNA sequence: TGCAGTGGCAACAGGGGGCGAGCTTTCTTT.

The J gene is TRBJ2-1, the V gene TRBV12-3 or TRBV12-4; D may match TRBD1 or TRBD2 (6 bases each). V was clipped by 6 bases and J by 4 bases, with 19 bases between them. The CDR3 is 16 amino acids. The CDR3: CASRSKGGVSYNEQFF. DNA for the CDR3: TGTGCCAGCAGGTCGAAGGGGGGCGTATCTTACAATGAGCAGTTCTTC.

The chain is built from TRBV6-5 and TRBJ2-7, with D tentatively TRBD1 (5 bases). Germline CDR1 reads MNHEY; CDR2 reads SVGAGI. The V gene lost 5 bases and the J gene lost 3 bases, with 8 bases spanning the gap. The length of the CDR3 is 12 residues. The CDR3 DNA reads TGTGCCAGCAGTAACCAGGGCTACGAGCAGTACTTC. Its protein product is CASSNQGYEQYF.

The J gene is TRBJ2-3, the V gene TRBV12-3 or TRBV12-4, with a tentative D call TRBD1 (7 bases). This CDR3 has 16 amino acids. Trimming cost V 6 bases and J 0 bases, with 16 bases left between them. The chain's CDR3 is CASRESPGGSTDTQYF. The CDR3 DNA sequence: TGTGCCAGCAGAGAATCGCCAGGGGGGAGCACAGATACGCAGTATTTT.

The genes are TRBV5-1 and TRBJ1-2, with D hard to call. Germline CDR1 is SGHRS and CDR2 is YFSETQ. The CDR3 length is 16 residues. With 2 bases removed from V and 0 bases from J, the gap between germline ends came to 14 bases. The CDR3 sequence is CASSLGGIRANYGYTF. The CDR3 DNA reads TGCGCCAGCAGCTTAGGCGGAATTCGAGCTAACTATGGCTACACCTTC.

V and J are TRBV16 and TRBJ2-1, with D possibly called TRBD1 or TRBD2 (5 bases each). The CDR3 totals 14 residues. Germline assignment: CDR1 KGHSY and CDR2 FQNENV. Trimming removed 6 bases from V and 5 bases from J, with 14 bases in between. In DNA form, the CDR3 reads TGTGCCAGCAGACTAGGGACGGGTGACAATGAGCAGTTCTTC. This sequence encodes CASRLGTGDNEQFF.

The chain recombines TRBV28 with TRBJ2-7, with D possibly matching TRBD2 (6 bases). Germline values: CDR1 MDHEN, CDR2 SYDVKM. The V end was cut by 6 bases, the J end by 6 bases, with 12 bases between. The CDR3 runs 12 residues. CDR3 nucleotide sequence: TGTGCCAGCAGGGAGGGTAGTGTCGAGCAGTACTTC. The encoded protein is CASREGSVEQYF.

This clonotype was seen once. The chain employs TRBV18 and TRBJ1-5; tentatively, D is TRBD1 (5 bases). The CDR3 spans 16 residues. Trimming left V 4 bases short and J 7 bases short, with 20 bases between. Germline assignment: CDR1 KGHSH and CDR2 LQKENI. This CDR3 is CASSRTGTPGGQPQHF. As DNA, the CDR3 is TGTGCCAGCTCACGAACCGGGACTCCGGGGGGACAGCCCCAGCATTTT.

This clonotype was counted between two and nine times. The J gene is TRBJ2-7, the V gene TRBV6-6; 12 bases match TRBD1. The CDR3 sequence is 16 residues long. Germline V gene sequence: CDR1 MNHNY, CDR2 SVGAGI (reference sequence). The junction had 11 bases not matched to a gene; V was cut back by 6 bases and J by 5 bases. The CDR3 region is CASSLIPGQGADEQYF. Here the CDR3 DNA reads TGTGCCAGCAGCCTTATTCCGGGACAGGGGGCTGACGAGCAGTACTTC.

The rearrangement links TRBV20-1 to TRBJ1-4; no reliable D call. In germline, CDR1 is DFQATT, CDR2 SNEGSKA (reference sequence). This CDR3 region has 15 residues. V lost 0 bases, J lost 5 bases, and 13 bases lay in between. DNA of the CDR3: TGCAGTGCTAGAGATCCGAACGGAATCAATGAAAAACTGTTTTTT. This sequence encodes CSARDPNGINEKLFF.

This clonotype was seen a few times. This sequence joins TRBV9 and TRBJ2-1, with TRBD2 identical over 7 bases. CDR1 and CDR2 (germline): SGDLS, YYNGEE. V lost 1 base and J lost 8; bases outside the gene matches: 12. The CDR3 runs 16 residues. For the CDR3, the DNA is TGTGCCAGCAGCGTACAGGCTAGCGGCCCTGCAGATGAGCAGTTCTTC. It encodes CASSVQASGPADEQFF.

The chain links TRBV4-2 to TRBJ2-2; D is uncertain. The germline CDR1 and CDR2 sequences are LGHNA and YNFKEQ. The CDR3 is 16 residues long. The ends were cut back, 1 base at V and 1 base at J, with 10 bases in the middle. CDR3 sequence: CASSQVWELNTGELFF. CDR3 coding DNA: TGTGCCAGCAGCCAAGTATGGGAACTGAACACCGGGGAGCTGTTTTTT.

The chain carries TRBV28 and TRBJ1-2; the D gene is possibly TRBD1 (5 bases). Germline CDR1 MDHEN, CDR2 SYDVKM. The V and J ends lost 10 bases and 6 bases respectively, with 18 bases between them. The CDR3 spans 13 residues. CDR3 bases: TGTGCCACCCGGGACTCGAAAAGGGATGGCTACACCTTC. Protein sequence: CATRDSKRDGYTF.

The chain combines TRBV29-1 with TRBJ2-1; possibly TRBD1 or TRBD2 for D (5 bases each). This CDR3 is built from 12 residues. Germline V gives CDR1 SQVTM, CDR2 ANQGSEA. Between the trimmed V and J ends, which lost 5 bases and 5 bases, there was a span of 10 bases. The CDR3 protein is CSVPRGNNEQFF. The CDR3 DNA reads TGCAGCGTTCCCCGGGGCAACAATGAGCAGTTCTTC.

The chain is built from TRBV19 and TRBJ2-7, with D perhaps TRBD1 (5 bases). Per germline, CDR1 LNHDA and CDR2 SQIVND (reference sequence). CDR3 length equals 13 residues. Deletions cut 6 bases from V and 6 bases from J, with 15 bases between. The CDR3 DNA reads TGTGCCAGTAGCCTCCCAGGGAAGGCCGAGCAGTACTTC. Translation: CASSLPGKAEQYF.

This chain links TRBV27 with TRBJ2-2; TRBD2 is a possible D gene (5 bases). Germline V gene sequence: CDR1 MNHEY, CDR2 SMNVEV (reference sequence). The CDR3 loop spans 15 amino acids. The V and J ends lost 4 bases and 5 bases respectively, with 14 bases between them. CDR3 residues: CASSWVATGTGELFF. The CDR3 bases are TGTGCCAGCAGTTGGGTAGCGACGGGAACCGGGGAGCTGTTTTTT.

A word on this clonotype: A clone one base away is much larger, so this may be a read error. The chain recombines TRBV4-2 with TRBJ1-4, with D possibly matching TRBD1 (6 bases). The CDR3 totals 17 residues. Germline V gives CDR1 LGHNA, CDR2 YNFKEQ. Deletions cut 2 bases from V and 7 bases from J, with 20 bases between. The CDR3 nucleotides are TGTGCCAGCAGCCAAAAGGACAGCCGAGGGTTTAGTGAAAAACTGTTTTTT. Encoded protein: CASSQKDSRGFSEKLFF.

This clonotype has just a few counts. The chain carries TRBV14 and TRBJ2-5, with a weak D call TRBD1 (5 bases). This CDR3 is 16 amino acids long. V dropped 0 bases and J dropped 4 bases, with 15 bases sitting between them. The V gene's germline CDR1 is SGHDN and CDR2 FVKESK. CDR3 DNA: TGTGCCAGCAGCCAAGATCTCCAGGGCTGGGGAGAGACCCAGTACTTC. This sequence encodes CASSQDLQGWGETQYF.

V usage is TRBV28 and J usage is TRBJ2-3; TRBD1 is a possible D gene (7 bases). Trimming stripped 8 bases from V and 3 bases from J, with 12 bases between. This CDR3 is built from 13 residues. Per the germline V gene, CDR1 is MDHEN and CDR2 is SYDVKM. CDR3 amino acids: CASAQGGTDTQYF. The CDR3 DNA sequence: TGTGCCAGCGCGCAGGGGGGAACAGATACGCAGTATTTT.

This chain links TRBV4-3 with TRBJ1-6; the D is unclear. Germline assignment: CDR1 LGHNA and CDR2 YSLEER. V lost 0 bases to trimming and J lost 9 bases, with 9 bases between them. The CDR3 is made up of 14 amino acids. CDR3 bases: TGCGCCAGCAGCCAAGATCCGGTCCTTTCACCCCTCCACTTT. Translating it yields CASSQDPVLSPLHF.

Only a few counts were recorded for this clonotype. CDR3 residues: CAISALRVGQGAKRYGYTF. The CDR3 nucleotides read TGTGCCATCAGTGCGTTACGTGTTGGACAGGGGGCTAAACGGTATGGCTACACCTTC. This chain connects TRBV10-3 to TRBJ1-2; 11 bases agree with TRBD1. Trimming at V came to 4 bases and at J to 5 bases, leaving 18 bases not matched to a gene. Germline CDR1 ENHRY, CDR2 SYGVKD. The CDR3 consists of 19 residues.

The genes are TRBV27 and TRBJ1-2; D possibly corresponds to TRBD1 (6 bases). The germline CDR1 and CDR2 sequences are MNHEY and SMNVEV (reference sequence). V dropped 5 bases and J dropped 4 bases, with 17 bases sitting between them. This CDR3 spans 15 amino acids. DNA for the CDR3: TGTGCCAGCAGTCCAGAGGACAGCCAGATCTATGGCTACACCTTC. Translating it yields CASSPEDSQIYGYTF.

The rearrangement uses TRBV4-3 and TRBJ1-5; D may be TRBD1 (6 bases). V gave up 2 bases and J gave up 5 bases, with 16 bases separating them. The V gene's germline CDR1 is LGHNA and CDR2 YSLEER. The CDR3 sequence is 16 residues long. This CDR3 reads CASSQTRQDTYQPQHF. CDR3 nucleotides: TGCGCCAGCAGCCAAACCCGACAGGACACCTATCAGCCCCAGCATTTT.

CDR3 loop: CASSQPDRISYNEQFF. The CDR3 region has the DNA TGCGCCAGCAGCCAGCCAGACCGGATTTCCTACAATGAGCAGTTCTTC. The V call is TRBV4-1, the J call TRBJ2-1; D ambiguous. This CDR3 contains 16 residues. V was shortened by 3 bases and J by 1 base, with 13 bases between the two germline ends. In germline, CDR1 is MGHRA, CDR2 YSYEKL.